These 13 T cell receptor beta chains originate from one sample sequenced in a study of blood T cells in healthy people across ages. PCR was performed a second time for about 7 to 11 cycles using a sample-barcoded 5' primer and a J-beta primer mix. MiXCR was run by TCRdb on the 5' RACE reads, yielding one entry per CDR3 protein. The sample includes about 1.5 million distinct CDR3 sequences, roughly 40% seen only once; the top ten take approximately 7.9%. The sample consisted of blood. The receptors were gathered from a woman between 18 and 30 years old in good health.

In this sample, this clonotype turned up a few times. The rearrangement uses TRBV29-1 and TRBJ1-4; 9 positions match TRBD1. Germline CDR1 and CDR2: SQVTM and ANQGSEA. J lost 7 bases, V lost 8 bases, and 8 bases had no gene match. This CDR3 is built from 13 residues. CDR3 residues: CSYEQGAGEKLFF. CDR3 nucleotides: TGCAGCTACGAACAGGGGGCAGGTGAAAAACTGTTTTTT.

The gene calls are TRBV6-6 and TRBJ2-5; TRBD1 is a possible D gene (5 bases). Germline V gives CDR1 MNHNY, CDR2 SVGAGI (reference sequence). The CDR3 runs to 17 residues. Trimming shortened V by 2 bases and J by 11 bases, and 27 bases separated the two germline ends. CDR3 bases: TGTGCCAGCAGTTACCCCCCTTACACAGCCAAGGGGAATGAGCAGTACTTC. Translation gives CASSYPPYTAKGNEQYF.

The chain recombines TRBV5-4 with TRBJ2-4, with 9 positions matching TRBD2. Unmatched junction bases numbered 5, after V lost 3 bases and J lost 1 base. Germline lookup yields CDR1 SGHNT and CDR2 YYREEE (reference sequence). This CDR3 contains 16 residues. CDR3 sequence (DNA): TGTGCCAGCAGCTCGCGGGAGGGATCGGCCAAAAACATTCAGTACTTC. Protein sequence: CASSSREGSAKNIQYF.

This clonotype was recorded a few times. V is TRBV5-1 and J is TRBJ2-1, with D perhaps matching TRBD1 or TRBD2 (5 bases each). The CDR3 is made up of 14 amino acids. Germline loops: CDR1 SGHRS, CDR2 YFSETQ. V dropped 4 bases and J dropped 12 bases, with 20 bases sitting between them. Here the CDR3 DNA reads TGCGCCAGCAGCCCCCTAAGAGGGGAAAAACCGCAGTTCTTC. It encodes CASSPLRGEKPQFF.

The chain combines TRBV9 with TRBJ2-7; the D gene is possibly TRBD1 (5 bases). The CDR3 has 15 residues. The germline CDR1 and CDR2 sequences are SGDLS and YYNGEE. Trimming removed 4 bases from V and 2 bases from J, with 16 bases in between. CDR3 amino acids: CASSPRAVSPYEQYF. In nucleotides, the CDR3 is TGTGCCAGCAGCCCCAGGGCAGTCTCTCCCTACGAGCAGTACTTC.

The V and J genes are TRBV29-1 and TRBJ1-1; 7 nucleotides match TRBD1. This CDR3 is built from 13 residues. The V gene end was trimmed by 4 bases and the J gene end by 0 bases; junction bases not matched to a gene: 2. Germline-derived CDR1 and CDR2 are SQVTM and ANQGSEA. The CDR3 sequence is CSVAGTVNTEAFF. The CDR3 DNA reads TGCAGCGTTGCGGGGACAGTGAACACTGAAGCTTTCTTT.

The V gene is TRBV10-1, the J gene TRBJ2-1; 8 bases match TRBD1. J lost 8 bases, V lost 4 bases, and 13 bases had no gene match. Per the germline V gene, CDR1 is WNHNN and CDR2 is SYGVQD (reference sequence). CDR3 size: 16 residues. CDR3 sequence: CASSVKVDRVGDEQFF. The CDR3 nucleotides read TGCGCCAGCAGTGTTAAGGTGGACAGGGTCGGTGATGAGCAGTTCTTC.

This chain connects TRBV18 to TRBJ2-7; D is uncertain. This CDR3 contains 15 residues. V shed 3 bases and J shed 3 bases, with 15 bases lying between them. Per the germline V gene, CDR1 is KGHSH and CDR2 is LQKENI. CDR3 nucleotides: TGTGCCAGCTCACCCTCCACCCCGGGCAGCTACGAGCAGTACTTC. Translating gives CASSPSTPGSYEQYF.

The genes are TRBV28 and TRBJ1-2, with 11 bases aligning to TRBD1. The V gene end was trimmed by 5 bases and the J gene end by 7 bases; junction bases not matched to a gene: 3. There are 13 residues in the CDR3. From germline, CDR1 is MDHEN and CDR2 SYDVKM. The CDR3: CASSRTGGVGYTF. The CDR3 nucleotides read TGTGCCAGCAGTCGGACAGGGGGCGTTGGCTACACCTTC.

This clonotype has more than one count but fewer than ten. This rearrangement joins TRBV20-1 to TRBJ2-5; 14 bases are a match to TRBD2. This CDR3 spans 15 amino acids. The trim removed 0 bases at V and 11 bases at J, leaving 8 bases unmatched. Germline CDR1 is DFQATT and CDR2 is SNEGSKA (reference sequence). The CDR3 here is CSARDGTSGSYEQYF. In DNA, the CDR3 is TGCAGTGCTAGAGACGGGACTAGCGGGAGCTATGAGCAGTACTTC.

This sequence joins TRBV7-9 and TRBJ2-7; 14 nucleotides agree with TRBD2. This CDR3 is built from 18 residues. V lost 5 bases, J lost 0 bases, and 9 bases stayed unmatched. The germline gives CDR1 SEHNR, CDR2 FQNEAQ (reference sequence). Written as DNA, the CDR3 is TGTGCCAGCAGCCCCAGCCCGGGACTAGCGGGAGCCTCCTACGAGCAGTACTTC. It yields the protein CASSPSPGLAGASYEQYF.

This clonotype has a count of ten or more. This rearrangement joins TRBV27 to TRBJ2-3; maybe TRBD2 (6 bases). The ends were cut back, 0 bases at V and 8 bases at J, with 15 bases in the middle. CDR1 and CDR2 (germline): MNHEY, SMNVEV (reference sequence). The CDR3 spans 15 residues. In DNA, the CDR3 is TGTGCCAGCAGTTTATCGTGGGGGGTCCTCGGTACGCAGTATTTT. Translation gives CASSLSWGVLGTQYF.

The chain uses TRBV24-1 and TRBJ2-7; D call uncertain. CDR3 length: 13 amino acids. V was pared by 3 bases and J by 2 bases, with 7 bases between. Per germline, CDR1 KGHDR and CDR2 SFDVKD. The CDR3 DNA is TGTGCCACCAGTGATGGGGTCCCCTACGAGCAGTACTTC. Its translation: CATSDGVPYEQYF.